This record looks at one T cell receptor beta chain sequence and its context. Its antigen is undetermined. Trimming cost V 5 bases and J 3 bases; bases outside gene matches: 5. The CDR3 covers 14 residues. Germline CDR1 and CDR2: KGHSH and LQKENI. The data belong to a study of STAT3 mutations in large granular lymphocyte leukemia. Study findings and constraints: Every T-LGLL patient had at least one immunodominant TCRbeta clonotype.

TCRbeta libraries averaged roughly 40,000 productive templates per sample. Sequenced by immunoSEQ multiplex PCR; TCRdb stores in-frame clones only, minus some. Of roughly 30,000 clones listed, 60% to 85% are singletons. V gene TRBV18 combines with J gene TRBJ1-2, with 8 positions matching TRBD1. The receptor was isolated from a woman aged 50 to 60 with T-cell large granular lymphocyte leukemia. Some clones in this sample may be carry-over from other donors' samples. The sequenced material came from peripheral blood mononuclear cells. DNA for the CDR3: TGTGCCAGCTCATTTGGGACAGGAGACTATGGCTACACCTTC. It translates to CASSFGTGDYGYTF.